This paragraph covers one T cell receptor beta chain sequence. The trim removed 6 bases at V and 5 bases at J, leaving 10 bases unmatched. Germline lookup yields CDR1 MNHEY and CDR2 SVGAGI. This CDR3 region has 14 residues. The sample is drawn from a study of blood T cell repertoires in COVID-19. The data were produced by immunoSEQ multiplex PCR, yet TCRdb's version contains in-frame clones alone and is incomplete. The sample lists over 300,000 clones; around 90% were seen once. This rearrangement joins TRBV6-5 to TRBJ2-7, with 7 bases aligning to TRBD1. Sequencing was performed on PBMCs or T cells enriched from blood (not recorded which). The sequence was obtained from a woman aged 25 to 39 who had recovered from COVID-19. This CDR3 is CASSPPGQINEQYF. In DNA, the CDR3 is TGTGCCAGCAGCCCACCGGGACAGATCAACGAGCAGTACTTC.